This is a list of T cell receptor beta chains from one sample in a study of OX40 agonist ivuxolimab in advanced cancers. Profiled with immunoSEQ multiplex PCR; TCRdb holds only in-frame clones, not every one. The sample lists some 45,000 clones, 86% seen once, with more than 10% in the top ten. Source: CD4+ or CD8+ T cells sorted from blood, taken in a trial of the OX40 agonist ivuxolimab. The receptors shown here come from an adult with an advanced solid tumor such as melanoma, head and neck, liver or kidney cancer. The CDR3 runs from the conserved cysteine through the conserved F or W. Each record gives: J gene, CDR3 length, V gene, clone size, D gene, CDR3 DNA, CDR3 protein. A D gene is named only where the DNA matches it firmly. Only part of the rows carry a size: once, few, many, or a class if the clone is expanded.

J: TRBJ1-5; length: 15; V: TRBV27; size: .; D: TRBD1; DNA: TGTGCCAGCAGCCCGGGACAGGGGGTGAAACAGCCCCAGCATTTT; CDR3: CASSPGQGVKQPQHF
J: TRBJ1-1; length: 11; V: TRBV5-5; size: .; D: .; DNA: TGTGCCAGCAGCTTGGTTAGAGAAGCTTTCTTT; CDR3: CASSLVREAFF
J: TRBJ1-2; length: 15; V: TRBV14; size: .; D: .; DNA: TGTGCCAGCAGCCAAGCAGCCTGGGACACGCGGGGCTACACCTTC; CDR3: CASSQAAWDTRGYTF
J: TRBJ2-7; length: 13; V: TRBV6-6; size: once; D: .; DNA: TGTGCCAGCAGTTACTCGAAGGGGGGCGAGCAGTACTTC; CDR3: CASSYSKGGEQYF
J: TRBJ2-1; length: 16; V: TRBV13; size: .; D: .; DNA: TGTGCCAGCAGCTCCAACGTGGGTACTAATTCGAATGAGCAGTTCTTC; CDR3: CASSSNVGTNSNEQFF
J: TRBJ1-3; length: 14; V: TRBV5-6; size: .; D: .; DNA: TGTGCCAGCAGCTCGGACCCTTCGGTGTACACCATATATTTT; CDR3: CASSSDPSVYTIYF
J: TRBJ1-2; length: 14; V: TRBV7-8; size: .; D: .; DNA: TGTGCCAGCAGCTTAGGGGCAGGGGAGCGGGGCTACACCTTC; CDR3: CASSLGAGERGYTF
J: TRBJ1-2; length: 15; V: TRBV28; size: .; D: .; DNA: TGTGCCAGCAGTCCTGTCAGGGCAGAAAGTTATGGCTACACCTTC; CDR3: CASSPVRAESYGYTF
J: TRBJ1-2; length: 14; V: TRBV11-2; size: .; D: TRBD1; DNA: TGTGCCAGCAGCTTTGCCTCAGGGGGAAATGGCTACACCTTC; CDR3: CASSFASGGNGYTF
J: TRBJ2-7; length: 13; V: TRBV5-5; size: .; D: .; DNA: TGTGCCAGCAGCTCCTTCGGGTCCTACGAGCAGTACTTC; CDR3: CASSSFGSYEQYF
J: TRBJ1-5; length: 15; V: TRBV2; size: .; D: .; DNA: TGTGCCAGCAGTGAACAGGCAGGGGTCAATCAGCCCCAGCATTTT; CDR3: CASSEQAGVNQPQHF
J: TRBJ2-2; length: 14; V: TRBV4-2; size: once; D: .; DNA: TGTGCCAGCAGCCACAATATAGGAACCGGGGAGCTGTTTTTT; CDR3: CASSHNIGTGELFF
J: TRBJ2-7; length: 13; V: TRBV14; size: few; D: .; DNA: TGTGCCAGCAGCCAAGATGGATGGCGCGAGCAGTACTTC; CDR3: CASSQDGWREQYF
J: TRBJ1-1; length: 16; V: TRBV28; size: .; D: .; DNA: TGTGCCAGCAGTCCCCCGGGGGAATACATGAACACTGAAGCTTTCTTT; CDR3: CASSPPGEYMNTEAFF
J: TRBJ1-1; length: 15; V: TRBV9; size: .; D: .; DNA: TGTGCCAGCAGCGTAGATGGACGAGGGCACACTGAAGCTTTCTTT; CDR3: CASSVDGRGHTEAFF
J: TRBJ2-7; length: 15; V: TRBV7-8; size: once; D: TRBD1; DNA: TGTGCCAGCAGCTTAGTGACAGGGGGTCGGCACGAGCAGTACTTC; CDR3: CASSLVTGGRHEQYF
J: TRBJ2-5; length: 14; V: TRBV9; size: .; D: .; DNA: TGTGCCAGCAGCGCGTACGGGGGGCGGGAGACCCAGTACTTC; CDR3: CASSAYGGRETQYF
J: TRBJ2-7; length: 13; V: TRBV5-4; size: .; D: .; DNA: TGTGCCAGCAGCGAAGACGGGACCCGCGAGCAGTACTTC; CDR3: CASSEDGTREQYF
J: TRBJ2-7; length: 16; V: TRBV5-6; size: .; D: TRBD2; DNA: TGTGCCAGCAGCTTACAGACTAGCGGGGGATTGGGCGAGCAGTACTTC; CDR3: CASSLQTSGGLGEQYF
J: TRBJ2-5; length: 14; V: TRBV6-5; size: few; D: .; DNA: TGTGCCAGCAGATCTTGGGGGGCCCAAGAGACCCAGTACTTC; CDR3: CASRSWGAQETQYF
J: TRBJ2-2; length: 16; V: TRBV6-6; size: .; D: .; DNA: TGTGCCAGCAGTTACTCGAAGGGGACCCAGTCCCGGGAGCTGTTTTTT; CDR3: CASSYSKGTQSRELFF
J: TRBJ2-2; length: 15; V: TRBV7-9; size: .; D: .; DNA: TGTGCCAGCAGCCCACCGATCCTTCTCACCGGGGAGCTGTTTTTT; CDR3: CASSPPILLTGELFF